Shown below are 9 T cell receptor beta chains from a single sample sequenced in a study of T cell responses to AZD1222 COVID-19 vaccine. The assay was immunoSEQ multiplex PCR, and TCRdb's table has in-frame clones only and misses some. The sample shows approximately 200,000 clones, about 89% of them seen only once. This sample comprised peripheral blood, obtained 28 days after the second AZD1222 dose. Receptors were obtained from an adult who received the AZD1222 COVID-19 vaccine.

The CDR3 nucleotides are TGTGCCAGCATCGCGGGACTAGCGGGATACGAGCAGTACTTC. Translating gives CASIAGLAGYEQYF. V and J are TRBV6-5 and TRBJ2-7; 13 bases are a match to TRBD2. V lost 7 bases and J lost 4; bases outside the gene matches: 4. The CDR3 runs 14 residues. Germline V gene data show CDR1 as MNHEY and CDR2 as SVGAGI.

The chain employs TRBV7-8 and TRBJ1-2; the match to TRBD1 covers 10 bases. The CDR3 length is 15 residues. Losses at the gene ends were 5 bases for V and 6 bases for J; bases not matched to a gene: 9. Per germline, CDR1 SGHVS and CDR2 FQNEAQ. DNA of the CDR3: TGTGCCAGCAGCCAGAATCCGGGACAGGGGCATGGCTACACCTTC. It codes for CASSQNPGQGHGYTF.

The chain combines TRBV29-1 with TRBJ2-2; D unclear. In germline, CDR1 is SQVTM, CDR2 ANQGSEA. Trimming left V 6 bases short and J 2 bases short, with 13 bases between. The CDR3 extends over 14 amino acids. CDR3 sequence reads: CSVTYNLNTGELFF. The CDR3 DNA sequence: TGCAGCGTGACCTACAACCTCAACACCGGGGAGCTGTTTTTT.

The chain joins TRBV28 to TRBJ2-7; TRBD1 might be the D (5 bases). The CDR3 has 14 amino acids. Germline CDR1 reads MDHEN; CDR2 reads SYDVKM. Trimming took 3 bases from V and 3 from J, leaving 12 bases between them. The CDR3 nucleotides read TGTGCCAGCAGTTTTCGCGACAGACGCTACGAGCAGTACTTC. Amino acid sequence: CASSFRDRRYEQYF.

V and J are TRBV7-9 and TRBJ1-2; a possible D gene is TRBD1 (5 bases). This CDR3 spans 13 amino acids. Germline V gene sequence: CDR1 SEHNR, CDR2 FQNEAQ (reference sequence). Trimming cost V 2 bases and J 4 bases, with 8 bases left between them. CDR3 in amino acids: CASSLYRGYGYTF. The CDR3 coding sequence is TGTGCCAGCAGCTTATATAGGGGCTATGGCTACACCTTC.

The chain couples TRBV5-1 to TRBJ2-7; the D gene is possibly TRBD1 (5 bases). V was cut by 4 bases and J by 7 bases, with 18 bases left in between. Germline lookup yields CDR1 SGHRS and CDR2 YFSETQ. CDR3 length equals 14 residues. For the CDR3, the DNA is TGCGCCAGCAGCCCTGGGGCGGAGTTGAGGGAGCAGTACTTC. It yields the protein CASSPGAELREQYF.

The chain uses TRBV7-2 and TRBJ2-5, with D perhaps TRBD2 (6 bases). V was shortened by 1 base and J by 3 bases, with 12 bases between the two germline ends. The CDR3 loop spans 15 amino acids. Germline V gene data show CDR1 as SGHTA and CDR2 as FQGNSA. CDR3 protein: CASSLGPGLEETQYF. The CDR3 DNA follows: TGTGCCAGCAGCTTAGGGCCGGGACTGGAAGAGACCCAGTACTTC.

This clone was detected only once. The chain carries TRBV12-3 or TRBV12-4 and TRBJ1-2, with a tentative D call TRBD1 (5 bases). The CDR3 is 12 residues long. V lost 7 bases and J lost 7, with 13 bases in between. The CDR3 region is CASTSGAGGYTF. For the CDR3, the DNA is TGTGCCAGCACCTCCGGGGCGGGTGGCTACACCTTC.

The chain uses TRBV2 and TRBJ2-7; perhaps TRBD2 as D (6 bases). V lost 5 bases and J 4 bases, leaving 12 bases between the germline ends. The CDR3 has 13 residues. The germline CDR1 and CDR2 sequences are SNHLY and FYNNEI. CDR3 residues: CASSNGGTYEQYF. The CDR3 nucleotides are TGTGCCAGCAGTAACGGGGGAACTTACGAGCAGTACTTC.